These T cell receptor beta chains were read from a single sample in a study of blood T cell repertoires in COVID-19. TCRdb's table, derived via immunoSEQ multiplex PCR, lists solely in-frame clones and lacks some. The repertoire holds under 150,000 clones, 85% to 90% seen once, with 2% to 2.5% in the top ten. Sample: peripheral blood. Receptors originate from a human donor in a cohort sampled during active COVID-19. Each CDR3 is given without its conserved first and last residue. Clone sizes are given selectively: once, few, many, or a class where the clone is expanded.

V gene	clone size	J gene	CDR3 protein
TRBV5-1	.	TRBJ1-1	ASSFGTEDMNTEAF
TRBV4-2	medium-sized	TRBJ1-5	ASSQDLNQPQH
TRBV4-1	.	TRBJ2-3	ASAPVGSGGPGTQY
TRBV7-8	.	TRBJ2-1	ASSFYQSYNEQF
TRBV21-1	.	TRBJ2-1	ASQRWTSGSRIDEQF
TRBV7-8	.	TRBJ2-3	ASSQGLAGDWKSTDTQY
TRBV6-6	.	TRBJ2-5	ASSYSGLETQY
TRBV21-1	.	TRBJ2-2	ASRFGTTGPPVELF
TRBV6-5	.	TRBJ1-2	ASSYSGGVYGYT
TRBV4-1	.	TRBJ1-4	ASSQDLRDRGKKLF
TRBV4-3	.	TRBJ2-1	ASSPNPTSGRFNEQF
TRBV4-2	.	TRBJ2-1	ASSPSPQGGDNEQF
TRBV9	.	TRBJ2-3	ASSRGRADTQY